This T cell receptor beta chain was sequenced in a study of T cell responses to AZD1222 COVID-19 vaccine (dated by TCRdb to the early 2020s). Broadly, across the study: AZD1222 recipients whose second dose came at about 4 weeks and those whose second dose came at about 12 weeks were combined into one group, since spike-specific TCR depth and breadth did not differ between the two schedules. A total of over 230 trial participants underwent TCR sequencing, of whom 207 received two doses of AZD1222 and about 26 received two doses of the MenACWY control vaccine. Trial participants were enrolled by age into subgroups of 18-55, 56-69 and 70-plus years, and around 150, 29 and 61 TCR-sequenced participants, respectively, were included in these subgroups.

Comments on this clone: The target of this receptor is not known. Per-base quality was not reported, and no clone a single base away is much larger than it.

Sequences LNHDA (CDR1) and SQIVND (CDR2) are obtained from the germline V gene (reference sequence). Measured from the cysteine to the phenylalanine, the CDR3 is 13 residues long. Only the CDR3 region is kept as DNA, spanning 39 bases read in frame from base 1. Unmatched junction bases come to 2, with V trimmed by 3 bases and J by 5 bases. In the paper's terms, the time point label means: baseline before first vaccination. The vaccinee samples were drawn from two UK trials, COV001 and COV002, one of which was a single-blind randomized controlled phase 2/3 trial testing AZD1222 (ChAdOx1 nCoV-19) in healthy adults. For TCRbeta chain sequencing, PBMC samples were collected from trial participants at day 0 and at day 28 after the second dose. The paper as a whole reports these results and caveats: Participants were mostly white British, with more females than males. The authors suggested clonal diversity may have been underestimated. CD4 TCRs associated with the vaccine covered the entire spike protein, and the dominant responses were in regions 160-218 and 743-854. In the small 56-69-year group, the increase in depth fell short of significance, most likely because of low power. Conclusions about previously exposed vaccinees were limited because only a handful of AZD1222 recipients were SARS-CoV-2 seropositive at baseline. Because no samples from the day 14 peak response were available, repertoires could be characterized only after the peak T cell response. Reportedly, almost half of the unique spike-specific TCRs recognized epitopes lying outside the regions that are mutated in the B.1.351 and B.1.1.7 variants. After two AZD1222 doses, spike-specific TCR breadth and depth were significantly higher than at day 0 and than in MenACWY recipients.

The CDR3 regions of human TCRbeta chains were analyzed by immunosequencing. In the authors' own workflow: TCRs in the repertoires were compared against a reference library of SARS-CoV-2-specific TCRs that had been generated with the MIRA antigen-specificity platform. Breadth was defined as the fraction of unique TCRs that were SARS-CoV-2-associated, and depth was defined as the fraction of total T cells that were SARS-CoV-2-associated. Using the MIRA data, each spike-specific TCR was assigned both to the spike region to which the TCR was reactive and to a CD4 or CD8 class. Log10-transformed breadth and depth values were compared by one-way ANOVA with Sidak's multiple comparisons tests. This immuneACCESS table, as held by TCRdb, lists in-frame sequences with V and J called but not all clones. Of the missing ones, under half trace to an unresolved V gene in checked studies; the others have no known cause. V and J calls and clone size follow that table, whereas D and trimming were derived from the DNA. The sample table lists over 150,000 clones, 80% to 90% of them with a count of one. Approximately 7.2% of the sample is taken by the ten largest.

The sequencing used peripheral blood, collected on day 0 of AZD1222 vaccination. Rearrangement joined TRBV19 to TRBJ1-1, and TRBD1 matches 8 of the central bases. The sequence came from an adult in good health. The CDR3 has the sequence CASSITGGTEAFF. DNA sequence: TGTGCCAGTAGTATTACAGGGGGGACTGAAGCTTTCTTT. This CDR3, with the reference TRBV19 and TRBJ1-1 proteins standing in past its ends, gives the full variable domain DGGITQSPKYLFRKEGQNVTLSCEQNLNHDAMYWYRQDPGQGLRLIYYSQIVNDFQKGDIAEGYSVSREKKESFPLTVTSAQKNPTAFYLCASSITGGTEAFFGQGTRLTVV.